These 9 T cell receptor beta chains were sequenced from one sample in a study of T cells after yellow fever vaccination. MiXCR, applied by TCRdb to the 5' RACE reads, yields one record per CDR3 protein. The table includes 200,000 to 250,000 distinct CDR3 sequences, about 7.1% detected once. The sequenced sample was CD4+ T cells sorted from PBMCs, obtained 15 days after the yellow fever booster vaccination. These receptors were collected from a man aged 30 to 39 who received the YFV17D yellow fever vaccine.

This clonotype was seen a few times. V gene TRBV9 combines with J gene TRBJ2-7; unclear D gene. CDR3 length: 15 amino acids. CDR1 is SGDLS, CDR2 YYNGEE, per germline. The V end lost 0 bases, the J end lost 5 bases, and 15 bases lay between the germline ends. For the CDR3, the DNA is TGTGCCAGCAGCGTAGAGGCGCATCACCTGAACGAGCAGTACTTC. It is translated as CASSVEAHHLNEQYF.

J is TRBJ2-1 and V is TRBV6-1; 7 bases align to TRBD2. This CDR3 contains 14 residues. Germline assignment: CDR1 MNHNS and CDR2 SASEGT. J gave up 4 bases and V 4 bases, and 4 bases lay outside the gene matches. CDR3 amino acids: CASSAGREYNEQFF. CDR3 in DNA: TGTGCCAGCAGTGCCGGGCGGGAGTACAATGAGCAGTTCTTC.

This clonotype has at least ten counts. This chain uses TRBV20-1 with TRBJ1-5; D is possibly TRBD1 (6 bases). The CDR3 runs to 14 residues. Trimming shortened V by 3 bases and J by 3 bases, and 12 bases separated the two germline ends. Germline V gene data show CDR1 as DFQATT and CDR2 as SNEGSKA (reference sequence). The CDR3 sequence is CSASPQGFNQPQHF. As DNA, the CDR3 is TGCAGTGCTAGTCCCCAGGGGTTCAATCAGCCCCAGCATTTT.

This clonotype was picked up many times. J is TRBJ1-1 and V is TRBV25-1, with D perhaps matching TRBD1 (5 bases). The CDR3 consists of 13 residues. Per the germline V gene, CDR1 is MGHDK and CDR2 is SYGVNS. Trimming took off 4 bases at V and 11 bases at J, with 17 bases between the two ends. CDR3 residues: CASSARDRGGAFF. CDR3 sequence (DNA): TGTGCCAGCAGTGCAAGGGACCGCGGAGGGGCTTTCTTT. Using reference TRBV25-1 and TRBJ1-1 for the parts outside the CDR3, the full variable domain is EADIYQTPRYLVIGTGKKITLECSQTMGHDKMYWYQQDPGMELHLIHYSYGVNSTEKGDLSSESTVSRIRTEHFPLTLESARPSHTSQYLCASSARDRGGAFFGQGTRLTVV.

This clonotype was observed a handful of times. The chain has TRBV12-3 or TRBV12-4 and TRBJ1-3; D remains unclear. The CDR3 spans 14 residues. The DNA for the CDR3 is TGTGCTTCACCTCACACGGCCTCTGGAAACACCATATATTTT. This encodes CASPHTASGNTIYF.

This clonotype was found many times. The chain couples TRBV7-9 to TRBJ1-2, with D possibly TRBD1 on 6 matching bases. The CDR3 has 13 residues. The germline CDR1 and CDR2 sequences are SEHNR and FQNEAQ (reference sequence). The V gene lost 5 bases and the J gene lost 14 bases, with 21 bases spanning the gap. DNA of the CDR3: TGTGCCAGCAGCCCGAACCAGCGGCAAGGGGGGACCTTC. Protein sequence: CASSPNQRQGGTF.

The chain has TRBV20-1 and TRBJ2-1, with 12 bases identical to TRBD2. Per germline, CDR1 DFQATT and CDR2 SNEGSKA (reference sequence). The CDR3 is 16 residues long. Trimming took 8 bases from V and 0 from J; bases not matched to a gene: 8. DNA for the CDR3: TGCAGTTCGAAGGAGGGACTAGCGGGCTCCTACAATGAGCAGTTCTTC. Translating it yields CSSKEGLAGSYNEQFF.

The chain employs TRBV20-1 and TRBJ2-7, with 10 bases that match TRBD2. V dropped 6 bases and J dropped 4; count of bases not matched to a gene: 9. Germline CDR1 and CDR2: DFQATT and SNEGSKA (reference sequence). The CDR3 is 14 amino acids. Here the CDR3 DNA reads TGCAGTGCGCTCTCTGGGACTAGCGTTTACGAGCAGTACTTC. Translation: CSALSGTSVYEQYF.

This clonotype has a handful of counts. The DNA for the CDR3 is TGTGCCAGCAGCCAGACTAGCGGGAGCGTTAGCTCCTACAATGAGCAGTTCTTC. Its translation is CASSQTSGSVSSYNEQFF. The rearrangement joins TRBV9 to TRBJ2-1; 12 nucleotides line up with TRBD2. Germline V gives CDR1 SGDLS, CDR2 YYNGEE. CDR3 length: 18 amino acids. V gave up 4 bases and J gave up 0 bases; unmatched junction bases: 8.